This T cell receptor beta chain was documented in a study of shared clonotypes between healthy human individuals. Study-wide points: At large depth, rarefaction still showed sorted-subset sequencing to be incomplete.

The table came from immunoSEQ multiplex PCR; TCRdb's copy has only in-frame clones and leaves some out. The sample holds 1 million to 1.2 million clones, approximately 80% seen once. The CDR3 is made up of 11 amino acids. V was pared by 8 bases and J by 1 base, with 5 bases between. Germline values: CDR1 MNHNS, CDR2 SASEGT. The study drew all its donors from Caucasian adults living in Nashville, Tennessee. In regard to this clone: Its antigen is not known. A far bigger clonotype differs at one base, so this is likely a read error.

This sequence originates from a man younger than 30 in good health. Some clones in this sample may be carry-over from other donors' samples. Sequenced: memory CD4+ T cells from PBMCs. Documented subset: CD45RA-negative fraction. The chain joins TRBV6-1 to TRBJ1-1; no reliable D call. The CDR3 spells CASGRNTEAFF. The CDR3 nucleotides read TGTGCCAGCGGGAGGAACACTGAAGCTTTCTTT.